Listed below are T cell receptor beta chains from one sample, sequenced in a study of shared clonotypes between healthy human individuals. Libraries were prepared by immunoSEQ multiplex PCR; TCRdb keeps only in-frame clonotypes and omits some of them. The sample records about 2.3 million clones, about 90% being singletons. The sequencing sample was made of naive CD4+ T cells from PBMCs. The source is a man between 18 and 35 years old in good health. Some clones in this sample may be carry-over from other donors' samples. Both conserved end residues are part of each CDR3. Fields, in order: V gene, clone size, D gene, J gene, CDR3 DNA, CDR3 protein. D genes are given only for firm matches. Clone size is not always given. Where it is, it says once, few, many or a class for expanded clones.

TRBV25-1	.	.	TRBJ1-4	TGTGCCAGCAGTGAGGCGGGGGCTTCGGAGGGAAAACTGTTTTTT	CASSEAGASEGKLFF
TRBV5-1	.	.	TRBJ2-5	TGCGCCAGCAGTCCCCGGGCGTACCAAGAGACCCAGTACTTC	CASSPRAYQETQYF
TRBV7-9	once	TRBD2	TRBJ2-7	TGTGCCAGCAGCGAGAGGTGGGAGGGATCCTACGAGCAGTACTTC	CASSERWEGSYEQYF
TRBV7-9	.	.	TRBJ1-1	TGTGCCAGCAGCTTAAGTATGGGGGACACTGAAGCTTTCTTT	CASSLSMGDTEAFF
TRBV28	.	.	TRBJ2-3	TGTGCCAGCAGCCCAGGTGGGGCAAGAGATACGCAGTATTTT	CASSPGGARDTQYF
TRBV28	.	TRBD1	TRBJ1-4	TGTGCCAGCAGTTATCCTACAGGGGTCGAGAGGTTTTTT	CASSYPTGVERFF
TRBV20-1	.	.	TRBJ1-1	TGCAGTGCTAGGGGGGACACTGAAGCTTTCTTT	CSARGDTEAFF
TRBV9	.	.	TRBJ1-1	TGTGCCAGCAGCGCTTGGGGATCTATGAACACTGAAGCTTTCTTT	CASSAWGSMNTEAFF
TRBV10-3	.	TRBD2	TRBJ2-2	TGTGCCATCACTCGGACTAGCGTTACTGGGGAGCTGTTTTTT	CAITRTSVTGELFF
TRBV28	.	TRBD1	TRBJ1-2	TGTGCCAGCAGTTTAGGGACAGGGGCATGGGGTGGCTACACCTTC	CASSLGTGAWGGYTF
TRBV11-2	.	.	TRBJ2-1	TGTGCCAGCAGCTTAGATCTCAGGGTGGGGCAGTTCTTC	CASSLDLRVGQFF
TRBV28	.	TRBD2	TRBJ2-5	TGTGCCAGCAATCCCCTGGGACTAGCGTCCCAAGAGACCCAGTACTTC	CASNPLGLASQETQYF
TRBV2	.	.	TRBJ2-7	TGTGCCAGCAGTAGGAACAGGGGAGGTCCCTACGAGCAGTACTTC	CASSRNRGGPYEQYF
TRBV28	.	.	TRBJ1-5	TGTGCCAGCAGTGTAGCCGGGGGTTCCAATCAGCCCCAGCATTTT	CASSVAGGSNQPQHF
TRBV18	.	TRBD1	TRBJ1-1	TGTGCCAGCTCACCATCCCGGACAGGGGTCACTGAAGCTTTCTTT	CASSPSRTGVTEAFF
TRBV4-2	.	.	TRBJ1-4	TGTGCCAGCAGCCAAGACCGAGCCACTAATGAAAAACTGTTTTTT	CASSQDRATNEKLFF
TRBV19	.	.	TRBJ1-2	TGTGCCAGTAGTATGGGGGCAGGAAATGGCTACACCTTC	CASSMGAGNGYTF
TRBV14	.	.	TRBJ1-1	TGTGCCAGCAGCCCCTCGCGCCTGAACACTGAAGCTTTCTTT	CASSPSRLNTEAFF
TRBV2	once	.	TRBJ2-3	TGTGCCAGCCGGGACGACACCATTCCAGATACGCAGTATTTT	CASRDDTIPDTQYF
TRBV18	.	.	TRBJ1-1	TGTGCCAGCTCACCCCAGGGCCGGAACACTGAAGCTTTCTTT	CASSPQGRNTEAFF
TRBV28	.	.	TRBJ2-5	TGTGCCAGCAGTCCGGCGGGGGCGGGTCGAGAGACCCAGTACTTC	CASSPAGAGRETQYF
TRBV7-9	once	.	TRBJ2-1	TGTGCCAGCAGCTTAATGTCAGGGTGGAATGAGCAGTTCTTC	CASSLMSGWNEQFF
TRBV9	.	TRBD2	TRBJ2-1	TGTGCCAGCAGCGTAACTAGCGGGATTTTGTACAATGAGCAGTTCTTC	CASSVTSGILYNEQFF
TRBV25-1	once	.	TRBJ2-3	TGTGCCAGCAGTGAATCCCCAGGACCGGGGGCGCCGACAGATACGCAGTATTTT	CASSESPGPGAPTDTQYF
TRBV4-1	.	.	TRBJ2-7	TGCGCCAGCAGCCGGACATCTCGTGGTGATACATACGAGCAGTACTTC	CASSRTSRGDTYEQYF
TRBV5-1	.	.	TRBJ2-3	TGCGCCAGCAGCTTGGCCGTTTATAGCACAGATACGCAGTATTTT	CASSLAVYSTDTQYF
TRBV29-1	.	.	TRBJ2-7	TGCAGCGTCGCCACAGATGCCTACGAGCAGTACTTC	CSVATDAYEQYF
TRBV2	once	.	TRBJ1-6	TGTGCCAGCAGGGATGGTATGACACCCCTCCACTTT	CASRDGMTPLHF
TRBV10-1	.	.	TRBJ2-7	TGCGCCAGCCTCGATTGGGGCGGGCCGACCTCCTACGAGCAGTACTTC	CASLDWGGPTSYEQYF
TRBV28	.	.	TRBJ1-4	TGTGCCAGCAGCCGCCTTTTAGGAGGTGAAAAACTGTTTTTT	CASSRLLGGEKLFF
TRBV11-2	.	TRBD1	TRBJ1-2	TGTGCCAGCAGTCCGCCCGGGACAGGGAGCTTCTATGGCTACACCTTC	CASSPPGTGSFYGYTF
TRBV25-1	.	.	TRBJ2-6	TGTGCCAGCAGTGACAGGATCTCTGGGGCCAACGTCCTGACTTTC	CASSDRISGANVLTF
TRBV5-4	.	.	TRBJ1-1	TGTGCCAGCAGCGTGCCTGAGAACACTGAAGCTTTCTTT	CASSVPENTEAFF
TRBV30	few	TRBD1	TRBJ1-1	TGTGCCTGGCTAGGGGACAGGGGGACGGCTGAAGCTTTCTTT	CAWLGDRGTAEAFF
TRBV18	.	.	TRBJ2-5	TGTGCCAGCTCACCCTCGCCGGTTCAAGAGACCCAGTACTTC	CASSPSPVQETQYF
TRBV6-6	.	.	TRBJ2-3	TGTGCCAGCAGTTACAAGGGGTGGGGGGCAGATACGCAGTATTTT	CASSYKGWGADTQYF
TRBV28	.	.	TRBJ2-4	TGTGCCAGCAGGGACAGTCTAGCCAAAAACATTCAGTACTTC	CASRDSLAKNIQYF